This T cell receptor beta chain was captured by sequencing in a study of shared clonotypes between healthy human individuals. Study as a whole: Donor composition was a couple of women and three men, aged 18 to 49.

V lost 5 bases and J lost 0, with 10 bases in between. The CDR3 is made up of 13 amino acids. Germline V gene data show CDR1 as GTSNPN and CDR2 as SVGIG (reference sequence). The quantity of DNA used in unsorted PBMC replicate PCRs was 300 ng, corresponding to tens of thousands of T cell genomes. Bulk PBMC genomic DNA spanned ten immunoSEQ deep plates. Authors' analysis steps: For the immunoSEQ data, sequences were junction-only without quality scores, so filtering differed. The assay was immunoSEQ multiplex PCR, and TCRdb's table has in-frame clones only and misses some. Clone size and the V and J calls come from that table; the DNA yielded D and trimming. Of 530,000 or so clones listed, about 80% are singletons.

The sequence was collected from a woman between 40 and 50 years old in good health. Some clones in this sample may be carry-over from other donors' samples. This chain connects TRBV30 to TRBJ1-2; no clear D gene. Material: PBMCs. The CDR3 protein is CAWQGPTNYGYTF. CDR3 coding DNA: TGTGCCTGGCAAGGACCGACTAACTATGGCTACACCTTC.